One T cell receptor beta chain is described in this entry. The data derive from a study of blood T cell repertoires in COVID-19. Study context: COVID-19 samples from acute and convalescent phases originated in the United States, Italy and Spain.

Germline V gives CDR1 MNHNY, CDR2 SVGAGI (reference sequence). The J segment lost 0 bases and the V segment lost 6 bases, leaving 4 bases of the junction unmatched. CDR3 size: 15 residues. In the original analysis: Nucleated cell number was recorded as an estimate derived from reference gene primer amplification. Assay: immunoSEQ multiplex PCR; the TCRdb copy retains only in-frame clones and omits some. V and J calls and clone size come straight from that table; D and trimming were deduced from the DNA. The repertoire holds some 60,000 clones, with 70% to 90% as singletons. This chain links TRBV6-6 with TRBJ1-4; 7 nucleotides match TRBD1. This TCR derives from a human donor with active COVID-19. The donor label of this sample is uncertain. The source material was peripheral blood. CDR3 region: CASSHGTATNEKLFF. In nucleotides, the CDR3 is TGTGCCAGCAGCCATGGGACAGCAACTAATGAAAAACTGTTTTTT.